The rows below give T cell receptor beta chains drawn from one sample of a study of CD8 T cells in Susac syndrome. TCRdb fed the immunoSEQ multiplex PCR reads into MiXCR, producing one record per CDR3 protein. The sample holds 100,000 or so distinct CDR3 sequences, around 93% seen once. Sequencing was performed on CD8+ T cells from PBMCs. The source of these receptors is a human donor in good health. Each CDR3 is given with its conserved first and last residue. A D gene is named only where the DNA matches it firmly. Only some rows state a clone size, as once, few, many or a class for expanded clones.

d_call	clone_size	v_call	cdr3_length	j_call	cdr3_aa	cdr3_nt
TRBD2	.	TRBV20-1	16	TRBJ2-1	CSASNLAGFSYNEQFF	TGCAGTGCTAGTAACCTAGCGGGATTTTCCTACAATGAGCAGTTCTTC
.	few	TRBV6-2/TRBV6-3	12	TRBJ1-1	CASSLGHERAFF	TGTGCCAGCAGTCTTGGACATGAGCGAGCTTTCTTT
.	.	TRBV20-1	16	TRBJ2-7	CSARDASSDSSYEQYF	TGCAGTGCTAGAGATGCCTCTAGCGACAGCTCCTACGAGCAGTACTTC
TRBD1	.	TRBV20-1	14	TRBJ1-1	CSATKDRGNTEAFF	TGCAGTGCTACCAAGGACAGGGGTAACACTGAAGCTTTCTTT
.	.	TRBV7-2	15	TRBJ1-2	CASSPEFRGIYGYTF	TGTGCCAGCAGCCCCGAATTCAGGGGCATCTATGGCTACACCTTC
.	once	TRBV12-3/TRBV12-4	15	TRBJ1-5	CASGMGAGINQPQHF	TGTGCCAGCGGAATGGGGGCAGGAATTAATCAGCCCCAGCATTTT
.	.	TRBV12-3/TRBV12-4	15	TRBJ1-1	CASSLGQRRSTEAFF	TGTGCCAGCAGTTTAGGCCAGCGGCGGAGCACTGAAGCTTTCTTT
TRBD2	.	TRBV5-4	15	TRBJ2-3	CASSQTSGLTDTQYF	TGTGCCAGCAGCCAGACTAGCGGGCTCACAGATACGCAGTATTTT
.	.	TRBV29-1	14	TRBJ1-2	CSVEDLGRLYGYTF	TGCAGCGTTGAAGATCTTGGACGCCTCTATGGCTACACCTTC
TRBD1	.	TRBV27	15	TRBJ1-1	CASSSGDRDDTEAFF	TGTGCCAGCAGTTCCGGCGACAGGGATGACACTGAAGCTTTCTTT
.	.	TRBV7-2	19	TRBJ2-3	CASSSIDRTRATVTDTQYF	TGTGCCAGCAGCTCCATAGACAGGACACGCGCAACCGTCACAGATACGCAGTATTTT
.	.	TRBV7-2	14	TRBJ2-5	CASSPAGTRETQYF	TGTGCCAGCAGTCCAGCAGGGACGAGGGAGACCCAGTACTTC
.	.	TRBV3-1	13	TRBJ2-1	CASSQGTYNEQFF	TGTGCCAGCAGCCAAGGGACCTACAATGAGCAGTTCTTC
.	.	TRBV15	14	TRBJ1-1	CATSRGGENTEAFF	TGTGCCACCAGCAGGGGGGGGGAGAACACTGAAGCTTTCTTT
TRBD1	.	TRBV4-3	14	TRBJ1-5	CASSRDRGNQPQHF	TGCGCCAGCAGCCGGGACAGGGGCAATCAGCCCCAGCATTTT
.	.	TRBV5-1	15	TRBJ2-1	CASSSGGPSYNEQFF	TGCGCCAGCAGCTCCGGGGGGCCCTCCTACAATGAGCAGTTCTTC
.	.	TRBV6-2/TRBV6-3	14	TRBJ1-1	CASSYRAPNTEAFF	TGTGCCAGCAGTTACCGGGCACCAAACACTGAAGCTTTCTTT
.	.	TRBV5-6	9	TRBJ1-1	CASSFEAFF	TGTGCCAGCAGCTTTGAAGCTTTCTTT
.	.	TRBV7-2	12	TRBJ2-3	CASSPFPGSQYF	TGTGCCAGCAGCCCGTTTCCAGGATCGCAGTATTTT
.	few	TRBV5-1	14	TRBJ2-7	CASSLGQIYYEQYF	TGCGCCAGCAGCTTGGGACAGATATACTACGAGCAGTACTTC
.	.	TRBV9	15	TRBJ2-2	CASSVAGTGTGELFF	TGTGCCAGCAGCGTAGCCGGGACGGGGACCGGGGAGCTGTTTTTT
TRBD1	once	TRBV10-3	12	TRBJ2-7	CAIMGQSYEQYF	TGTGCCATCATGGGACAGTCCTACGAGCAGTACTTC
.	.	TRBV5-4	15	TRBJ2-7	CASSGGGTQNYEQYF	TGTGCCAGCAGCGGGGGGGGGACACAAAACTACGAGCAGTACTTC
TRBD1	.	TRBV6-6	16	TRBJ2-2	CASSYSGTGPGGELFF	TGTGCCAGCAGTTACTCTGGGACAGGGCCAGGCGGGGAGCTGTTTTTT
.	.	TRBV6-1	11	TRBJ2-7	CASSESYFPRF	TGTGCCAGCAGTGAGTCATATTTTCCCCGCTTC
.	.	TRBV2	15	TRBJ1-4	CASRRLGDRGGKLFF	TGTGCCAGCAGACGGCTGGGGGATCGGGGTGGAAAACTGTTTTTT
.	.	TRBV6-6	15	TRBJ1-5	CASSYQGGGNQPQHF	TGTGCCAGCAGTTACCAGGGCGGGGGCAATCAGCCCCAGCATTTT
TRBD1	few	TRBV7-9	14	TRBJ1-2	CASSLGTGDYGYTF	TGTGCCAGCAGCTTAGGGACAGGGGACTATGGCTACACCTTC
TRBD1	once	TRBV5-4	16	TRBJ1-6	CASSLEPDRGLSPLHF	TGTGCCAGCAGCTTGGAACCGGACAGGGGGCTGTCACCCCTCCACTTT
.	.	TRBV20-1	15	TRBJ1-2	CSARDSPGNLYGYTF	TGCAGTGCTAGAGATTCACCAGGGAACCTCTATGGCTACACCTTC
TRBD2	.	TRBV5-1	15	TRBJ2-1	CASTTSGSWENEQFF	TGCGCCAGTACGACAAGCGGGAGTTGGGAAAATGAGCAGTTCTTC
TRBD1	.	TRBV7-9	16	TRBJ2-7	CASSLAGGTGAYEQYF	TGTGCCAGCAGCTTAGCTGGCGGGACAGGAGCCTACGAGCAGTACTTC
TRBD1	.	TRBV9	14	TRBJ1-2	CASSYRDRGHGYTF	TGTGCCAGCAGCTACCGGGACAGGGGCCATGGCTACACCTTC
.	once	TRBV27	15	TRBJ2-2	CASLKGLLNTGELFF	TGTGCCAGCCTGAAAGGACTACTAAACACCGGGGAGCTGTTTTTT
TRBD1	.	TRBV6-5	14	TRBJ1-1	CASRFQGAQTEAFF	TGTGCCAGCAGATTCCAGGGGGCGCAAACTGAAGCTTTCTTT
TRBD2	once	TRBV7-3	17	TRBJ2-6	CASSLTSGLAGANVLTF	TGTGCCAGCAGCTTAACTAGCGGGTTAGCTGGGGCCAACGTCCTGACTTTC
.	.	TRBV20-1	13	TRBJ2-1	CSARPRGGAEQFF	TGCAGTGCTAGACCCCGAGGGGGAGCTGAGCAGTTCTTC
.	few	TRBV7-9	13	TRBJ2-1	CASSLWTDNEQFF	TGTGCCAGCAGCCTCTGGACTGACAATGAGCAGTTCTTC
.	.	TRBV4-2	14	TRBJ2-5	CASSQDRGAETQYF	TGTGCCAGCAGCCAAGATCGTGGTGCAGAGACCCAGTACTTC
.	.	TRBV6-4	10	TRBJ2-1	CASRERQQFF	TGTGCCAGCAGGGAAAGGCAGCAGTTCTTC
TRBD1	.	TRBV20-1	19	TRBJ2-3	CSASAGQGARYGSTDTQYF	TGCAGTGCTAGTGCTGGACAGGGGGCTCGGTATGGTAGCACAGATACGCAGTATTTT
.	.	TRBV10-3	14	TRBJ2-1	CAISASIRFDEQFF	TGTGCCATCAGCGCGTCAATCCGTTTCGATGAGCAGTTCTTC
TRBD1	.	TRBV7-2	15	TRBJ2-1	CASSPDRGTYNEQFF	TGTGCCAGCAGCCCTGACAGGGGTACCTACAATGAGCAGTTCTTC
.	.	TRBV7-3	15	TRBJ1-1	CASSLDRGVGTEAFF	TGTGCCAGCAGCTTAGACCGCGGAGTCGGCACTGAAGCTTTCTTT
TRBD1	.	TRBV29-1	12	TRBJ1-2	CSVGIDRGGYTF	TGCAGCGTTGGGATAGACAGGGGCGGCTACACCTTC
.	.	TRBV20-1	14	TRBJ2-3	CSAHRGLSADTQYF	TGCAGTGCCCACAGGGGACTATCGGCAGATACGCAGTATTTT
.	once	TRBV6-2/TRBV6-3	13	TRBJ2-7	CASKWTDNYEQYF	TGTGCCAGCAAATGGACAGACAACTACGAGCAGTACTTC
TRBD2	.	TRBV7-6	18	TRBJ2-1	CASSRAPSRASGNNEQFF	TGTGCCAGCAGCAGGGCCCCGAGCCGGGCTAGCGGAAACAATGAGCAGTTCTTC
TRBD2	.	TRBV3-1	18	TRBJ2-1	CASSALDLVAGLSNEQFF	TGTGCCAGCAGCGCATTAGACCTCGTAGCGGGATTATCCAATGAGCAGTTCTTC
.	.	TRBV19	18	TRBJ2-6	CASSIVDMSLSGANVLTF	TGTGCCAGTAGTATAGTCGACATGTCACTTTCCGGGGCCAACGTCCTGACTTTC
TRBD1	few	TRBV15	14	TRBJ2-5	CATSIPEDRHTQYF	TGTGCCACCAGCATCCCCGAGGACAGGCATACCCAGTACTTC
.	.	TRBV7-2	15	TRBJ1-2	CASSLALRAPYGYTF	TGTGCCAGCAGCTTAGCGCTCCGGGCACCCTATGGCTACACCTTC
.	.	TRBV19	15	TRBJ1-5	CASSATRFGNQPQHF	TGTGCCAGTAGTGCGACCAGGTTCGGCAATCAGCCCCAGCATTTT
.	.	TRBV30	14	TRBJ1-1	CAWSPIRGPTEAFF	TGTGCCTGGAGTCCCATACGAGGGCCCACTGAAGCTTTCTTT
.	.	TRBV11-2	11	TRBJ1-1	CASSLGGSAFF	TGTGCCAGCAGCTTAGGGGGGTCGGCTTTCTTT
TRBD2	.	TRBV4-3	15	TRBJ2-7	CASSQDLAGGIEQYF	TGCGCCAGCAGCCAAGATTTAGCGGGAGGGATCGAGCAGTACTTC
TRBD1	.	TRBV29-1	15	TRBJ2-7	CSVQISGQGSGEQYF	TGCAGCGTTCAAATATCAGGACAGGGATCCGGCGAGCAGTACTTC
.	.	TRBV10-3	15	TRBJ2-5	CAIRETVEGRETQYF	TGTGCCATCAGGGAGACTGTAGAGGGGCGAGAGACCCAGTACTTC
.	.	TRBV12-3/TRBV12-4	13	TRBJ1-5	CASSLAVGQPQHF	TGTGCCAGCAGTTTAGCCGTCGGCCAGCCCCAGCATTTT
TRBD1	.	TRBV6-2/TRBV6-3	13	TRBJ2-1	CASKDRVFNEQFF	TGTGCCAGCAAAGACAGGGTCTTTAATGAGCAGTTCTTC